These T cell receptor beta chains were read from a single sample in a study of shared clonotypes between healthy human individuals. Sequencing used immunoSEQ multiplex PCR; TCRdb keeps in-frame clones, though not all of them. This table holds about 580,000 clones, roughly 98% found once. Sequenced sample: naive CD8+ T cells sorted from blood. The source is a man aged 25 to 40 in good health. The CDR3 runs from the conserved cysteine through the conserved F or W. D genes are given only for firm matches. Where a row states a size, it is once, few, many or the class of an expanded clone; other rows omit it.

clone_size j_call d_call cdr3_length v_call cdr3_aa cdr3_nt
once TRBJ2-7 . 14 TRBV11-2 CASSSGHVSYEQYF TGTGCCAGCAGCTCGGGACATGTCTCCTACGAGCAGTACTTC
. TRBJ2-5 . 16 TRBV27 CASSLYPRGYQETQYF TGTGCCAGCAGTTTATACCCAAGGGGGTACCAAGAGACCCAGTACTTC
once TRBJ1-1 . 15 TRBV27 CASSLRLRADTEAFF TGTGCCAGCAGTTTACGTTTAAGGGCAGACACTGAAGCTTTCTTT
. TRBJ2-7 . 15 TRBV7-9 CASSPGRGAAYEQYF TGTGCCAGCAGCCCCGGGCGGGGAGCTGCCTACGAGCAGTACTTC
. TRBJ2-2 . 15 TRBV14 CASSQDTSNTGELFF TGTGCCAGCAGCCAAGACACCTCGAACACCGGGGAGCTGTTTTTT
. TRBJ1-1 . 12 TRBV11-2 CASSLRYTEAFF TGTGCCAGCAGCTTACGTTACACTGAAGCTTTCTTT
. TRBJ2-7 . 13 TRBV7-2 CASSSYTTFEQYF TGTGCCAGCAGCTCCTACACGACATTCGAGCAGTACTTC
. TRBJ2-5 . 13 TRBV29-1 CSVGALGSETQYF TGCAGCGTTGGGGCCCTCGGGTCCGAGACCCAGTACTTC
. TRBJ2-3 TRBD2 16 TRBV5-1 CASSLVASGVTDTQYF TGCGCCAGCAGCTTGGTGGCTAGCGGGGTCACAGATACGCAGTATTTT
. TRBJ2-7 . 13 TRBV19 CASSIWGTNEQYF TGTGCCAGTAGTATCTGGGGCACCAACGAGCAGTACTTC
. TRBJ2-7 TRBD2 14 TRBV27 CASSSGLAGVEQYF TGTGCCAGCAGCTCGGGACTAGCGGGAGTCGAGCAGTACTTC
. TRBJ1-1 TRBD1 16 TRBV4-1 CASSQDWAGQSTEAFF TGCGCCAGCAGCCAAGATTGGGCGGGACAGTCCACTGAAGCTTTCTTT
. TRBJ1-4 . 12 TRBV7-9 CASTRGGEKLFF TGTGCCAGCACCCGCGGGGGTGAAAAACTGTTTTTT
. TRBJ2-7 TRBD2 17 TRBV9 CASSVAASGHLLGEQYF TGTGCCAGCAGCGTAGCAGCTAGCGGCCATCTCTTGGGGGAGCAGTACTTC
once TRBJ2-7 . 13 TRBV10-1 CASSGGRTYEQYF TGCGCCAGCAGTGGGGGCAGGACCTACGAGCAGTACTTC
. TRBJ2-7 . 15 TRBV27 CASSFQASSSYEQYF TGTGCCAGCAGTTTTCAGGCTTCCAGCTCCTACGAGCAGTACTTC
. TRBJ1-4 TRBD1 10 TRBV7-9 CASSLDRLFF TGTGCCAGCAGCTTGGACAGGTTATTTTTT
. TRBJ2-1 . 16 TRBV4-3 CASSQEASVTYNEQFF TGCGCCAGCAGCCAAGAGGCTAGCGTTACCTACAATGAGCAGTTCTTC
. TRBJ1-4 TRBD1 13 TRBV29-1 CSVGDREGEKLFF TGCAGCGTTGGGGACAGGGAAGGTGAAAAACTGTTTTTT
. TRBJ2-7 . 13 TRBV11-2 CASSVGQTYEQYF TGTGCCAGCAGCGTTGGACAGACCTACGAGCAGTACTTC
. TRBJ2-1 TRBD2 16 TRBV29-1 CSVEDPGREGYNEQFF TGCAGCGTTGAAGACCCGGGGCGGGAGGGATACAATGAGCAGTTCTTC
. TRBJ2-1 TRBD1 17 TRBV29-1 CSVEGGPGQGGYNEQFF TGCAGCGTTGAAGGCGGCCCTGGACAGGGAGGCTACAATGAGCAGTTCTTC
. TRBJ2-7 TRBD2 15 TRBV5-1 CASSHSGTRSGEQYF TGCGCCAGCAGCCATTCCGGGACTAGGTCTGGCGAGCAGTACTTC
. TRBJ2-7 . 15 TRBV9 CASSVAAGASYEQYF TGTGCCAGCAGCGTAGCCGCAGGAGCCTCCTACGAGCAGTACTTC
. TRBJ2-1 . 11 TRBV11-2 CASSPYNEQFF TGTGCCAGCAGCCCGTACAATGAGCAGTTCTTC
. TRBJ2-3 . 12 TRBV2 CASEVEADTQYF TGTGCCAGCGAGGTAGAGGCAGATACGCAGTATTTT
once TRBJ2-7 TRBD2 14 TRBV28 CASSFIREGHEQYF TGTGCCAGCAGTTTTATCCGGGAGGGCCACGAGCAGTACTTC
. TRBJ2-7 TRBD2 14 TRBV6-5 CASSYSASGNEQYF TGTGCCAGCAGTTACTCGGCTAGCGGGAATGAGCAGTACTTC
once TRBJ2-7 TRBD1 13 TRBV5-8 CASSWTGVYEQYF TGTGCCAGCAGCTGGACAGGGGTCTACGAGCAGTACTTC
. TRBJ2-7 . 15 TRBV5-6 CASSLGSSDSYEQYF TGTGCCAGCAGCTTAGGAAGTTCCGACTCCTACGAGCAGTACTTC
. TRBJ2-5 TRBD2 16 TRBV7-2 CASSPPPAGGEETQYF TGTGCCAGCAGCCCACCACCAGCGGGAGGCGAAGAGACCCAGTACTTC
. TRBJ2-7 TRBD1 16 TRBV11-2 CASSLGRQGVFSEQYF TGTGCCAGCAGCTTAGGGCGACAGGGGGTCTTCTCCGAGCAGTACTTC
once TRBJ2-5 . 14 TRBV27 CASRPGAGFGTQYF TGTGCCAGCAGGCCAGGGGCGGGATTCGGGACCCAGTACTTC
. TRBJ1-5 . 14 TRBV2 CASSEVQGLQPQHF TGTGCCAGCAGTGAAGTGCAGGGACTACAGCCCCAGCATTTT
. TRBJ2-3 . 16 TRBV5-6 CASSSGQVRFTDTQYF TGTGCCAGCAGCTCGGGTCAGGTTAGATTCACAGATACGCAGTATTTT
. TRBJ2-2 . 14 TRBV7-6 CASSLGSESGELFF TGTGCCAGCAGCTTAGGATCAGAGTCCGGGGAGCTGTTTTTT
. TRBJ2-7 . 16 TRBV6-6 CASSSDGSPGSYEQYF TGTGCCAGCAGTTCCGACGGCTCCCCGGGCTCCTACGAGCAGTACTTC
. TRBJ2-1 . 15 TRBV28 CASRLGGDSYNEQFF TGTGCCAGCAGGTTGGGTGGGGACTCCTACAATGAGCAGTTCTTC
. TRBJ2-1 . 13 TRBV4-1 CASSHGSRPEQFF TGCGCCAGCAGCCACGGATCCAGGCCTGAGCAGTTCTTC
. TRBJ1-1 . 14 TRBV28 CASTQDSSYTEAFF TGTGCCAGCACACAGGACAGCAGCTACACTGAAGCTTTCTTT
. TRBJ2-1 TRBD2 15 TRBV7-9 CASSLTSGRYQEQFF TGTGCCAGCAGCTTAACTAGCGGGAGGTACCAGGAGCAGTTCTTC
. TRBJ1-1 . 15 TRBV7-7 CASSPILEGNTEAFF TGTGCTAGCAGCCCAATTCTGGAGGGGAACACTGAAGCTTTCTTT
once TRBJ1-2 . 15 TRBV19 CASSFRTAFNYGYTF TGTGCCAGTAGTTTCCGGACAGCATTTAACTATGGCTACACCTTC
. TRBJ2-7 . 13 TRBV5-1 CASSLTFGYEQYF TGCGCCAGCAGCTTAACGTTCGGGTACGAGCAGTACTTC
. TRBJ1-2 TRBD1 18 TRBV7-9 CASTSVPGQGAPRDGYTF TGTGCCAGCACCAGTGTACCGGGACAGGGGGCGCCCCGGGATGGCTACACCTTC
. TRBJ2-2 . 13 TRBV7-9 CASSLDTGGELFF TGTGCCAGCAGCTTGGATACCGGCGGGGAGCTGTTTTTT
. TRBJ2-2 TRBD2 19 TRBV5-6 CASSSVSGSFYGGAGELFF TGTGCCAGCAGCTCCGTTAGCGGGAGTTTTTACGGTGGGGCCGGGGAGCTGTTTTTT
. TRBJ2-1 . 13 TRBV7-9 CASSFKALNEQFF TGTGCCAGCAGCTTCAAAGCACTCAATGAGCAGTTCTTC
once TRBJ1-1 . 15 TRBV5-4 CASSREAAVSTEAFF TGTGCCAGCAGCCGGGAGGCGGCAGTCTCGACTGAAGCTTTCTTT
. TRBJ2-3 . 15 TRBV23-1 CASSQCMGVRDTQYF TGCGCCAGCAGTCAATGTATGGGGGTGAGAGATACGCAGTATTTT
. TRBJ1-3 . 18 TRBV18 CASSPGSTITSSGNTIYF TGTGCCAGCTCACCGGGTTCGACGATAACCTCCTCTGGAAACACCATATATTTT
. TRBJ2-1 TRBD1 15 TRBV11-2 CASNAGTGVDNEQFF TGTGCCAGCAACGCCGGGACAGGGGTCGACAATGAGCAGTTCTTC
. TRBJ2-2 . 15 TRBV13 CASSPTPPNTGELFF TGTGCCAGCAGCCCAACCCCCCCGAACACCGGGGAGCTGTTTTTT
. TRBJ2-7 TRBD2 17 TRBV2 CASSETTGLAGPYEQYF TGTGCCAGCAGTGAAACGACGGGACTAGCGGGTCCCTACGAGCAGTACTTC
. TRBJ2-1 . 16 TRBV7-3 CASSLLTASSYNEQFF TGTGCCAGCAGCTTGTTGACAGCTAGCTCCTACAATGAGCAGTTCTTC